This TCR beta chain was recorded in a study of human T cells and chemical hapten exposure. Study as a whole: Sensitization applied 2% DPC to approximately 2 cm by approximately 2 cm of upper inner arm skin. Overall study results and limits: Relative to control repertoires, expanded TCRs gave rise to significantly more large CDR3 similarity clusters.

Trimming left V 2 bases short and J 3 bases short, with 10 bases between. This CDR3 comprises 14 residues. Germline values: CDR1 MNHEY, CDR2 SVGAGI. Time point in this sample: patch test 3, about 24 weeks after DPC sensitization. Treatment described: therapeutic diphenylcyclopropenone sensitization with weekly scalp DPC. Whole blood that had not been fractionated was the source of extracted total RNA. As the library was built, unique molecular identifiers were attached to individual cDNA molecules. TCRdb independently ran MiXCR on the RACE reads; one entry per CDR3 protein. In the table there are roughly 97,000 distinct CDR3 sequences, 27% of which are singletons. There are a few counts of this clonotype. Its antigen is as yet unknown.

The gene calls are TRBV6-5 and TRBJ1-2; possible D gene TRBD1, 5 bases. This TCR derives from a man aged 35-49 years with alopecia areata. Some clones in this sample may be carry-over from other donors' samples. The source material was whole blood, sampled in connection with sensitization to the hapten diphenylcyclopropenone (DPC). The CDR3 loop reads CASSYRGPDYGYTF. CDR3 nucleotides: TGTGCCAGCAGTTACAGGGGTCCGGACTATGGCTACACCTTC.